These 10 T cell receptor beta chains originate from one sample sequenced in a study of cytomegalovirus exposure and HLA in healthy donors. PCR involved 60 Vbeta and 13 Jbeta primers. Profiling relied on immunoSEQ multiplex PCR, and the TCRdb table lists in-frame clones only, not all of them. The table includes fewer than 100,000 clones, roughly three quarters detected once. The sample comprised PBMCs. These receptors all come from a female donor in good health and CMV-seronegative.

The rearrangement uses TRBV5-1 and TRBJ2-1, with 15 positions matching TRBD2. Germline lookup yields CDR1 SGHRS and CDR2 YFSETQ. The V gene end was trimmed by 3 bases and the J gene end by 10 bases; junction bases not matched to a gene: 5. There are 15 residues in the CDR3. CDR3 in DNA: TGCGCCAGCAGCTGGGGACTAGCGGGGGGACTGGAGCAGTTCTTC. It encodes CASSWGLAGGLEQFF. The entire variable domain, with the rest obtained from reference TRBV5-1 and TRBJ2-1, is as follows: KAGVTQTPRYLIKTRGQQVTLSCSPISGHRSVSWYQQTPGQGLQFLFEYFSETQRNKGNFPGRFSGRQFSNSRSEMNVSTLELGDSALYLCASSWGLAGGLEQFFGPGTRLTVL.

The chain recombines TRBV9 with TRBJ1-3; D is undetermined. CDR1 is SGDLS, CDR2 YYNGEE, per germline. The length of the CDR3 is 13 residues. Trimming took off 3 bases at V and 3 bases at J, with 7 bases between the two ends. The CDR3 sequence: CASSGGGGNTIYF. Here the CDR3 DNA reads TGTGCCAGCAGCGGGGGAGGTGGAAACACCATATATTTT.

The count of this clone is one. The rearrangement links TRBV14 to TRBJ1-1, with D perhaps TRBD1 (5 bases). With 7 bases removed from V and 5 bases from J, the gap between germline ends came to 17 bases. CDR1 and CDR2 (germline): SGHDN, FVKESK. The CDR3 consists of 14 residues. The CDR3 DNA sequence: TGTGCCAGCAAAAGGGAACCGAAGGGGACTGAAGCTTTCTTT. This codes for CASKREPKGTEAFF.

J is TRBJ2-7 and V is TRBV21-1; the table assigns TRBD1, which was not confirmed against the DNA. TRBV21-1 is a recognized pseudogene. This CDR3 region has 15 residues. The DNA of the CDR3 is TGTGCCAGCAGCAAGAGACCGGGACACCCTTACGAGCAGTACTTC. This codes for CASSKRPGHPYEQYF.

V gene TRBV19 combines with J gene TRBJ2-6; D is uncertain. Germline CDR1 reads LNHDA; CDR2 reads SQIVND (reference sequence). The CDR3 has 15 amino acids. Trimming took off 1 base at V and 0 bases at J, with 4 bases between the two ends. The CDR3 DNA is TGTGCCAGTAGTATAGGCGGCTCTGGGGCCAACGTCCTGACTTTC. As protein: CASSIGGSGANVLTF.

This clone was counted only a few times. CDR3 protein: CASSIMAGGAETQYF. The CDR3 DNA sequence: TGTGCCAGTAGTATTATGGCAGGGGGCGCAGAGACCCAGTACTTC. This chain uses TRBV19 with TRBJ2-5; 8 positions match TRBD1. In germline, CDR1 is LNHDA, CDR2 SQIVND (reference sequence). The CDR3 has 15 residues. Germline trimming cut 3 bases from V and 4 bases from J; bases unmatched to any gene: 7.

In its sample, this clone was seen once. The CDR3 here is CAISGGLGGEAFF. CDR3 nucleotides: TGTGCCATCAGTGGTGGCCTTGGCGGTGAAGCTTTCTTT. J is TRBJ1-1 and V is TRBV10-3; D not certain. The germline CDR1 and CDR2 sequences are ENHRY and SYGVKD. The CDR3 covers 13 residues. The germline V and J ends were trimmed by 4 bases and 7 bases, with 13 bases remaining between them.

This clone was seen a handful of times. In nucleotides, the CDR3 is TGTGCCAGCATGGGACAAATTATAGGTTTACAGCATTTT. It translates to CASMGQIIGLQHF. The chain recombines TRBV6-1 with TRBJ1-5, with D possibly TRBD1 on 6 matching bases. V lost 7 bases and J lost 13, with 20 bases in between. Germline V gene data show CDR1 as MNHNS and CDR2 as SASEGT. CDR3 length equals 13 residues.

This clone was counted between two and nine times. The chain combines TRBV27 with TRBJ1-5; D remains unclear. Germline CDR1 reads MNHEY; CDR2 reads SMNVEV (reference sequence). V was cut by 8 bases and J by 4 bases, with 12 bases left in between. The CDR3 runs 13 residues. In nucleotides, the CDR3 is TGTGCCAGCCGCGTGAGGGCTAATCAGCCCCAGCATTTT. The encoded protein is CASRVRANQPQHF.

This clone was seen more than once but under ten times. The rearrangement links TRBV7-9 to TRBJ1-1; D may be TRBD1 (5 bases). Between the trimmed V and J ends, which lost 0 bases and 3 bases, there was a span of 14 bases. CDR1 and CDR2 (germline): SEHNR, FQNEAQ (reference sequence). This CDR3 has 16 amino acids. CDR3 nucleotide sequence: TGTGCCAGCAGCTTAGCGCTGGGGGAGGGTGACACTGAAGCTTTCTTT. Amino acid sequence: CASSLALGEGDTEAFF.